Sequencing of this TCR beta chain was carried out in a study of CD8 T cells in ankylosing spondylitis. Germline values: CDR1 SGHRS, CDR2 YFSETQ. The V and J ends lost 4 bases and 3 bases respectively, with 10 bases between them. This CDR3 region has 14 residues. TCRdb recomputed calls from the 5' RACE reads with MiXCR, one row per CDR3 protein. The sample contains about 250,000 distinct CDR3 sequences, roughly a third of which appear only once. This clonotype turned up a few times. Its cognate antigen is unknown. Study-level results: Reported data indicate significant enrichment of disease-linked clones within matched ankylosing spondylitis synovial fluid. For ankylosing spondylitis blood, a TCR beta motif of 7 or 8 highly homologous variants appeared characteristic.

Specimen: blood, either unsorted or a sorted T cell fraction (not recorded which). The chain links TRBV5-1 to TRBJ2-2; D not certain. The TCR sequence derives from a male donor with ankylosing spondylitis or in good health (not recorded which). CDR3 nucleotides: TGCGCCAGCAGCGGATCCGGGCACACCGGGGAGCTGTTTTTT. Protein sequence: CASSGSGHTGELFF.